This paragraph covers one T cell receptor beta chain sequence. Its target is not known. The data derive from a study of identical twins. The study, taken as a whole, reports: In cord blood, abundant beta clonotypes had fewer insertions; memory showed no trend.

V lost 2 bases to trimming and J lost 7 bases; unmatched junction nucleotides: 5. The CDR3 totals 14 residues. CDR1 is DFQATT, CDR2 SNEGSKA, per germline (reference sequence). TCRdb passed the 5' RACE reads through MiXCR, listing each CDR3 protein once. The sample lists 510,000 or so distinct CDR3 sequences, approximately 16% occurring once. The same specimen was also included in a second study, on yellow fever vaccine responses in identical twins.

Sequenced input: CD4+ T cells sorted from blood. The receptor comes from a woman aged 18-30 years in good health. The chain employs TRBV20-1 and TRBJ2-5, with TRBD2 matching 12 bases. CDR3 coding DNA: TGCAGTGCTAGACTAGCGGGGGGGATTGCGACCCAGTACTTC. Its translation is CSARLAGGIATQYF.